These 18 T cell receptor beta chains came from one sample sequenced in a study of cytomegalovirus exposure and HLA in healthy donors. The PCR used 60 Vbeta and 13 Jbeta primers. Produced via immunoSEQ multiplex PCR; TCRdb's table is partial and in-frame only. The data show approximately 190,000 clones, with approximately 85% seen just once and around 0.75% held by the top ten. The sequenced sample was PBMCs. The receptor set was obtained from a woman aged 18-30 years in good health and CMV-seronegative.

J is TRBJ2-7 and V is TRBV5-1; D is undetermined. Trimming pared 2 bases from V and 0 bases from J, leaving 9 bases between. Germline CDR1 reads SGHRS; CDR2 reads YFSETQ. This CDR3 is built from 14 residues. Here the CDR3 reads CASSLGVSSYEQYF. The CDR3 DNA reads as TGCGCCAGCAGCTTAGGAGTATCCTCCTACGAGCAGTACTTC.

This sequence joins TRBV29-1 and TRBJ2-3, with TRBD2 matching over 14 bases. There are 15 residues in the CDR3. V trimming: 6 bases; J trimming: 4 bases; junction bases outside the gene matches: 6. CDR1 SQVTM and CDR2 ANQGSEA come from the germline V gene. The CDR3 nucleotides are TGCAGCGTCATCCCGGGACTAGCGGGGGCAGATACGCAGTATTTT. Encoded protein: CSVIPGLAGADTQYF.

This rearrangement joins TRBV5-8 to TRBJ2-1; TRBD1 agrees at 9 bases. The length of the CDR3 is 15 residues. J gave up 13 bases and V 6 bases, and 17 bases lay outside the gene matches. Germline CDR1 reads SGHTS; CDR2 reads YDEGEE. This CDR3 is CASIPSGTGSFGQFF. The CDR3, as DNA: TGTGCCAGCATCCCCTCCGGGACAGGGTCTTTCGGACAGTTCTTC.

The chain joins TRBV19 to TRBJ1-1; 8 positions match TRBD1. In germline, CDR1 is LNHDA, CDR2 SQIVND (reference sequence). Trimming took 7 bases from V and 0 from J; bases not matched to a gene: 7. This CDR3 spans 15 amino acids. CDR3 residues: CASIALTGVNTEAFF. The CDR3 DNA reads as TGTGCCAGTATCGCCTTGACAGGGGTGAACACTGAAGCTTTCTTT. Complete variable domain (other parts from reference TRBV19 and TRBJ1-1): DGGITQSPKYLFRKEGQNVTLSCEQNLNHDAMYWYRQDPGQGLRLIYYSQIVNDFQKGDIAEGYSVSREKKESFPLTVTSAQKNPTAFYLCASIALTGVNTEAFFGQGTRLTVV.

V and J are TRBV5-1 and TRBJ2-2; 7 bases fit TRBD1. The ends lost 4 bases at V and 7 bases at J; junction bases unmatched: 7. Germline loops: CDR1 SGHRS, CDR2 YFSETQ. The CDR3 contains 14 residues. The CDR3 DNA reads as TGCGCCAGCAGCCTCGGGACAGAAGTCGGGGAGCTGTTTTTT. The encoded protein is CASSLGTEVGELFF.

The chain uses TRBV27 and TRBJ2-2; D unresolved. CDR1 is MNHEY, CDR2 SMNVEV, per germline (reference sequence). This CDR3 is built from 13 residues. V lost 4 bases and J lost 1, with 4 bases in between. In DNA form, the CDR3 reads TGTGCCAGCAGTTCGGTGAACACCGGGGAGCTGTTTTTT. It encodes CASSSVNTGELFF.

The CDR3 DNA is TGCGCCAGCAGCTCGCACTCCCGGGTGGAGCAGTACTTC. Amino acids: CASSSHSRVEQYF. The V gene is TRBV5-1, the J gene TRBJ2-7; unclear D gene. In germline, CDR1 is SGHRS, CDR2 YFSETQ. V lost 3 bases and J lost 7, with 14 bases in between. The CDR3 is 13 residues long.

V gene TRBV9 combines with J gene TRBJ2-1, with 14 positions matching TRBD2. Germline CDR1 reads SGDLS; CDR2 reads YYNGEE. The J segment lost 3 bases and the V segment lost 3 bases, leaving 11 bases of the junction unmatched. CDR3 size: 19 residues. CDR3 protein: CASSEGPPGLAGVYNEQFF. The CDR3 DNA is TGTGCCAGCAGCGAAGGCCCCCCGGGACTAGCGGGAGTCTACAATGAGCAGTTCTTC.

The rearrangement links TRBV7-6 to TRBJ1-2; 9 bases are shared with TRBD1. J gave up 2 bases and V 1 base, and 11 bases lay outside the gene matches. This CDR3 comprises 18 residues. Germline V CDR1 and CDR2: SGHVS, FNYEAQ. The CDR3 loop reads CASSLGGTGPNLNYGYTF. The CDR3 nucleotides read TGTGCCAGCAGCTTAGGGGGGACAGGGCCTAACTTAAACTATGGCTACACCTTC.

The V and J genes are TRBV14 and TRBJ2-7, with 11 positions matching TRBD2. Trimming removed 2 bases from V and 0 bases from J; junction bases left unmatched: 6. This CDR3 has 17 amino acids. Germline V gives CDR1 SGHDN, CDR2 FVKESK. CDR3 DNA: TGTGCCAGCAGCCAAAGGTCCGGGACTAGCGGCTCCTACGAGCAGTACTTC. It specifies CASSQRSGTSGSYEQYF.

The V gene is TRBV7-8, the J gene TRBJ2-4, with 7 bases lining up with TRBD2. Germline assignment: CDR1 SGHVS and CDR2 FQNEAQ. The ends lost 5 bases at V and 10 bases at J; junction bases unmatched: 2. This CDR3 contains 11 residues. The CDR3 nucleotides are TGTGCCAGCAGCGACGGGGGGATTCAGTACTTC. It codes for CASSDGGIQYF.

J is TRBJ2-5 and V is TRBV28; no definite D call. CDR1 and CDR2 from the germline V gene are MDHEN and SYDVKM. The V and J ends lost 4 bases and 10 bases respectively, with 7 bases between them. This CDR3 spans 10 amino acids. The CDR3 is CASSSADQYF. Written as DNA, the CDR3 is TGTGCCAGCAGTTCGGCGGACCAGTACTTC.

The chain couples TRBV2 to TRBJ2-5, with D maybe TRBD1 (6 bases). The CDR3 runs to 14 residues. CDR1 is SNHLY, CDR2 FYNNEI, per germline. V was trimmed by 4 bases and J by 0 bases, leaving 9 bases between them. The CDR3 nucleotides read TGTGCCAGCAGTGTGAGGGGGAACCAAGAGACCCAGTACTTC. This gives the protein CASSVRGNQETQYF.

The chain couples TRBV5-5 to TRBJ1-1; D gene ambiguous. The CDR3 spans 15 residues. CDR1 and CDR2 (germline): SGHKS, YYEKEE (reference sequence). V lost 2 bases to trimming and J lost 4 bases, with 15 bases between them. This CDR3 reads CASSFGGEGVTEAFF. CDR3 nucleotides: TGTGCCAGCAGCTTTGGTGGGGAGGGTGTCACTGAAGCTTTCTTT.

The chain combines TRBV9 with TRBJ2-1; 11 bases agree with TRBD2. Per the germline V gene, CDR1 is SGDLS and CDR2 is YYNGEE. The CDR3 has 17 residues. Trimming took 0 bases from V and 4 from J; bases not matched to a gene: 6. This CDR3 is CASSVAISGRGYNEQFF. For the CDR3, the DNA is TGTGCCAGCAGCGTAGCGATTAGCGGGAGGGGATACAATGAGCAGTTCTTC.

This clone was recorded a few times. This sequence joins TRBV5-6 and TRBJ2-7; D gene uncertain. Germline lookup yields CDR1 SGHDT and CDR2 YYEEEE. V was cut by 0 bases and J by 3 bases, with 10 bases left in between. The CDR3 is 14 residues long. The CDR3 coding sequence is TGTGCCAGCAGCTTGGGCGGAACGGTCTACGAGCAGTACTTC. Its protein is CASSLGGTVYEQYF.

The CDR3 here is CSGRQGGTEAFF. The CDR3 bases are TGCAGCGGGCGACAGGGAGGCACTGAAGCTTTCTTT. The chain is built from TRBV29-1 and TRBJ1-1; 7 nucleotides align to TRBD1. The CDR3 runs 12 residues. Germline V gene sequence: CDR1 SQVTM, CDR2 ANQGSEA. J lost 4 bases, V lost 7 bases, and 6 bases had no gene match.

This clone was detected only once. The chain couples TRBV30 to TRBJ1-6; the D is unclear. This CDR3 contains 15 residues. Trimming took off 5 bases at V and 10 bases at J, with 21 bases between the two ends. In germline, CDR1 is GTSNPN, CDR2 SVGIG (reference sequence). The DNA of the CDR3 is TGTGCCTGGTCTGTCGGACTCCAGAAGGACTCACCCCTCCACTTT. This gives the protein CAWSVGLQKDSPLHF. The variable domain in full, completed from reference TRBV30 and TRBJ1-6, reads SQTIHQWPATLVQPVGSPLSLECTVEGTSNPNLYWYRQAAGRGLQLLFYSVGIGQISSEVPQNLSASRPQDRQFILSSKKLLLSDSGFYLCAWSVGLQKDSPLHFGNGTRLTVT.